This T cell receptor (beta chain) stems from a study of cytomegalovirus exposure and HLA in healthy donors. There are 14 residues in the CDR3. Germline CDR1 and CDR2: SGHRS and YFSETQ. Trimming stripped 0 bases from V and 6 bases from J, with 12 bases between. PCR employed 60 Vbeta and 13 Jbeta primers. Clones were sequenced by immunoSEQ multiplex PCR, and TCRdb holds only the in-frame ones, with some missing. The sample holds under 200,000 clones, around 80% seen once. The receptor was isolated from a woman in her thirties or forties in good health and CMV-seropositive. The sample was PBMCs. This chain links TRBV5-1 with TRBJ1-2, with a possible D match to TRBD1 (6 bases). CDR3 nucleotides: TGCGCCAGCAGCTTGGCCGGGACACCCAATGGCTACACCTTC. Amino acid sequence: CASSLAGTPNGYTF.